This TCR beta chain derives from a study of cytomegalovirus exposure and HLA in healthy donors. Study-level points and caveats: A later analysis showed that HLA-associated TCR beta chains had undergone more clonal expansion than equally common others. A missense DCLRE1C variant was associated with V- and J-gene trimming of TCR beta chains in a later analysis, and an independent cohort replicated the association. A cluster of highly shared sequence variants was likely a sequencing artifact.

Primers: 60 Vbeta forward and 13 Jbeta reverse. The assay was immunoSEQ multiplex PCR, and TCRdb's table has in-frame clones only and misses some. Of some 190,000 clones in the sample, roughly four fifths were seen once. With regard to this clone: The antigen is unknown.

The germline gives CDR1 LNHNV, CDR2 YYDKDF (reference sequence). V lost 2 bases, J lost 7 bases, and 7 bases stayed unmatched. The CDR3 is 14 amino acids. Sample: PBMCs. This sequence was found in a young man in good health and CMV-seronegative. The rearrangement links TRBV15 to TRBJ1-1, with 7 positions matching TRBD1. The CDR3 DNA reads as TGTGCCACCAGCAGAATAGCAGGGGGTGGTGAAGCTTTCTTT. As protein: CATSRIAGGGEAFF.